This T cell receptor beta chain was observed in a study of cytomegalovirus exposure and HLA in healthy donors. Notes on the study in general: For TCR beta chains, V- and J-gene trimming was later linked to a missense DCLRE1C variant. In an earlier analysis, about 87% or about 30%: the productive usage of most TCR beta V segments.

With regard to this clone: The antigen is unknown.

The ends were cut back, 0 bases at V and 7 bases at J, with 15 bases in the middle. The CDR3 is made up of 15 amino acids. PCR used 60 Vbeta primers and 13 Jbeta primers. Libraries were prepared by immunoSEQ multiplex PCR; TCRdb keeps only in-frame clonotypes and omits some of them. Its listing shows roughly 220,000 clones. This sequence was found in a girl between 2 and 10 years old in good health and CMV-seropositive. The rearrangement links TRBV23-1 to TRBJ1-2, with D possibly being TRBD1 (6 bases). Being an ORF, TRBV23-1 has a function that is uncertain. Sequenced input: PBMCs. The CDR3 sequence: CASSQSGAGMGGYTF. The CDR3, as DNA: TGCGCCAGCAGTCAATCGGGGGCAGGGATGGGTGGCTACACCTTC.